This T cell receptor beta chain was profiled in a study of T-cell memory formation after mild COVID-19. The CDR3 sequence is 13 residues long. V lost 8 bases and J lost 10, with 18 bases in between. Germline loops: CDR1 SNHLY, CDR2 FYNNEI. TCRalpha and TCRbeta libraries used 5'RACE with constant-segment primers and UMIs. From the 5' RACE reads, TCRdb called clonotypes with MiXCR, one entry per CDR3 protein. The data contain roughly 150,000 distinct CDR3 sequences, around 13% of them singletons. General study points: Whereas later expanders leaned CD4+, clones contracting day 15 to 85 showed a balanced CD4/CD8 makeup. There were some responding clones in pre-infection memory, which suggested that cross-reactive memory had joined.

As concerns this clonotype: Its specificity is not known.

This clonotype was sampled from an adult woman who had mild COVID-19 (a few samples of this study predate the infection). Cell type and time point are not known. The rearrangement uses TRBV2 and TRBJ2-1; D uncertain. Sequencing was performed on PBMCs or a T cell subset sorted from them (not recorded which). The CDR3 DNA is TGTGCCAGCGCACCGGAAGTAGTCGGCGAGCAGTTCTTC. Protein product: CASAPEVVGEQFF.